Below, 15 T cell receptor beta chains from the same sample are listed, as sequenced in a study of cytomegalovirus exposure and HLA in healthy donors. PCR used 60 Vbeta primers and 13 Jbeta primers. The protocol was immunoSEQ multiplex PCR, while the TCRdb copy is restricted to in-frame clones and leaves out a portion. The table records 150,000 to 200,000 clones, around 72% of them present only once. The sample consisted of PBMCs. Receptors were obtained from a man in his forties or fifties in good health and CMV-seropositive.

This clone came up a few times. The DNA for the CDR3 is TGTGCCAGCAGCTTGACCTTAAGCAACACTGAAGCTTTCTTT. Its protein product is CASSLTLSNTEAFF. The J gene is TRBJ1-1, the V gene TRBV5-5; the D is unclear. Germline lookup yields CDR1 SGHKS and CDR2 YYEKEE (reference sequence). The CDR3 spans 14 residues. Trimming removed 1 base from V and 2 bases from J, with 9 bases in between.

This clone is a singleton in its sample. The rearrangement links TRBV7-8 to TRBJ2-1; 8 positions agree with TRBD1. This CDR3 is built from 15 residues. Germline lookup yields CDR1 SGHVS and CDR2 FQNEAQ. V lost 4 bases and J lost 8; bases outside the gene matches: 10. CDR3 in DNA: TGTGCCAGCAGCTCCCGGACAGGGATAAGCGATGAGCAGTTCTTC. It is translated as CASSSRTGISDEQFF.

The CDR3 nucleotides read TGTGCCAGCAGCCAACGACCCGGGAGGATCGGGCGAGTGGTTCAGCCCCAGCATTTT. It codes for CASSQRPGRIGRVVQPQHF. The chain joins TRBV4-2 to TRBJ1-5, with D hard to call. Germline values: CDR1 LGHNA, CDR2 YNFKEQ. The germline V and J ends were trimmed by 2 bases and 6 bases, with 26 bases remaining between them. The CDR3 contains 19 residues.

The chain links TRBV29-1 to TRBJ2-1; TRBD2 agrees at 9 bases. This CDR3 contains 19 residues. Germline V gene sequence: CDR1 SQVTM, CDR2 ANQGSEA. V dropped 1 base and J dropped 3; count of bases not matched to a gene: 16. The CDR3 DNA sequence: TGCAGCGTTGAAGGGTCCGGAACAAGGCGGGGGGGCCGCTACAATGAGCAGTTCTTC. The encoded protein is CSVEGSGTRRGGRYNEQFF.

This chain uses TRBV5-1 with TRBJ1-2; D is perhaps TRBD1 (5 bases). There are 17 residues in the CDR3. V was trimmed by 1 base and J by 8 bases, leaving 24 bases between them. Germline-derived CDR1 and CDR2 are SGHRS and YFSETQ. DNA of the CDR3: TGCGCCAGCAGCTTGAAGTTCCCCAAGGGGAGGGACGAAGGCTACACCTTC. Translating it yields CASSLKFPKGRDEGYTF.

The rearrangement uses TRBV7-6 and TRBJ2-7; 12 bases are a match to TRBD1. Germline lookup yields CDR1 SGHVS and CDR2 FNYEAQ. V trimming: 5 bases; J trimming: 2 bases; junction bases outside the gene matches: 19. This CDR3 has 20 amino acids. CDR3 protein: CASSLRHSTDGTGGTYEQYF. CDR3 in DNA: TGTGCCAGCAGCCTCCGTCATAGCACCGATGGGACAGGGGGCACCTACGAGCAGTACTTC.

This chain links TRBV29-1 with TRBJ1-2; unclear D gene. Germline loops: CDR1 SQVTM, CDR2 ANQGSEA. The V end was cut by 6 bases, the J end by 6 bases, with 14 bases between. The CDR3 consists of 12 residues. CDR3 bases: TGCAGCGTCGCCGGAGGGAGGGATGGCTACACCTTC. Protein product: CSVAGGRDGYTF.

CDR3 amino acids: CASRGQSMNTEAFF. CDR3 coding DNA: TGTGCCAGCAGGGGACAGTCAATGAACACTGAAGCTTTCTTT. The rearrangement joins TRBV2 to TRBJ1-1; 7 bases are shared with TRBD1. Losses at the gene ends were 6 bases for V and 0 bases for J; bases not matched to a gene: 4. This CDR3 comprises 14 residues. Germline CDR1 reads SNHLY; CDR2 reads FYNNEI.

V is TRBV5-8 and J is TRBJ2-7; TRBD2 agrees at 13 bases. This CDR3 has 17 residues. With V trimmed by 0 bases and J by 6 bases, 9 bases remained unmatched. Germline CDR1 and CDR2: SGHTS and YDEGEE. The DNA for the CDR3 is TGTGCCAGCAGCTTGGGGGTACTAGCGGGGGGGTCCCCCGAGCAGTACTTC. Amino acids: CASSLGVLAGGSPEQYF.

The rearrangement joins TRBV7-9 to TRBJ1-5; 8 bases agree with TRBD1. CDR1 and CDR2 from the germline V gene are SEHNR and FQNEAQ (reference sequence). The CDR3 loop spans 14 amino acids. The J segment lost 5 bases and the V segment lost 5 bases, leaving 5 bases of the junction unmatched. CDR3: CASSIGQGDQPQHF. The CDR3 coding sequence is TGTGCCAGCAGCATAGGACAGGGAGATCAGCCCCAGCATTTT.

The chain employs TRBV2 and TRBJ1-2; D gene unclear. The V gene's germline CDR1 is SNHLY and CDR2 FYNNEI. V was cut by 6 bases and J by 4 bases, with 9 bases left in between. The CDR3 extends over 12 amino acids. In DNA, the CDR3 is TGTGCCAGCAGACCCGGGGTCTATGGCTACACCTTC. It translates to CASRPGVYGYTF.

The rearrangement uses TRBV9 and TRBJ1-1; TRBD1 aligns across 11 bases. V was pared by 0 bases and J by 4 bases, with 8 bases of the junction left unmatched. The CDR3 extends over 17 amino acids. Looked up from germline, CDR1 is SGDLS and CDR2 is YYNGEE. The CDR3 loop reads CASSVGVGTGGSTEAFF. For the CDR3, the DNA is TGTGCCAGCAGCGTAGGGGTGGGGACAGGGGGAAGCACTGAAGCTTTCTTT.

The chain has TRBV18 and TRBJ1-3; D gene uncertain. Trimming took 1 base from V and 1 from J, leaving 5 bases between them. This CDR3 has 14 amino acids. Per germline, CDR1 KGHSH and CDR2 LQKENI. DNA for the CDR3: TGTGCCAGCTCACCACAAGAGTCTGGAAACACCATATATTTT. This encodes CASSPQESGNTIYF.

The rearrangement links TRBV9 to TRBJ2-2; 7 positions match TRBD1. The CDR3 loop spans 16 amino acids. Germline trimming cut 6 bases from V and 2 bases from J; bases unmatched to any gene: 10. Looked up from germline, CDR1 is SGDLS and CDR2 is YYNGEE. CDR3 DNA sequence: TGTGCCAGCACCTCGTACAGGGGAACAAACACCGGGGAGCTGTTTTTT. It codes for CASTSYRGTNTGELFF.

Worth noting for this clone: Mismatch with germline at one junction end may stem from a read error. The V call is TRBV30, the J call TRBJ2-3; TRBD1 might be the D (6 bases). This CDR3 comprises 15 residues. Looked up from germline, CDR1 is GTSNPN and CDR2 is SVGIG (reference sequence). The CDR3 coding sequence is TGTGCCTGGAGCGCTTCGTCCGGGACGACAGGTACGCAGTATTTT. Residues: CAWSASSGTTGTQYF.